What follows are 25 T cell receptor beta chains derived from one specimen sequenced in a study of T cell changes during pregnancy in multiple sclerosis. Profiling relied on immunoSEQ multiplex PCR, and the TCRdb table lists in-frame clones only, not all of them. This sample has around 110,000 clones; around 90% occur once, and the top ten carry 1.6%. The starting material was peripheral blood, obtained before pregnancy. The receptor source for this set is a female donor with multiple sclerosis, enrolled in a pregnancy study.

This clone was counted between two and nine times. Other DNA sequences from this sample encode an identical CDR3 as well. The chain links TRBV18 to TRBJ2-5; D is ambiguous. Germline CDR1 is KGHSH and CDR2 is LQKENI. CDR3 length: 15 residues. Trimming pared 1 base from V and 0 bases from J, leaving 9 bases between. DNA for the CDR3: TGTGCCAGCTCACCACTCCCCCAGGACCAAGAGACCCAGTACTTC. It is translated as CASSPLPQDQETQYF.

This clone has a single count. The V gene is TRBV4-2, the J gene TRBJ2-7; 8 bases are a match to TRBD2. The CDR3 length is 13 residues. V dropped 4 bases and J dropped 5; count of bases not matched to a gene: 4. Per the germline V gene, CDR1 is LGHNA and CDR2 is YNFKEQ. The CDR3 loop is CASSPAGGNEQYF. CDR3 DNA: TGTGCCAGCAGCCCGGCGGGAGGTAACGAGCAGTACTTC.

The V call is TRBV25-1, the J call TRBJ1-3; 12 bases are a match to TRBD1. V lost 6 bases and J lost 1; bases outside the gene matches: 4. Germline lookup yields CDR1 MGHDK and CDR2 SYGVNS. The CDR3 is 16 amino acids. The CDR3 DNA follows: TGTGCCAGCAGGGGGACAGGGGGCATTTCTGGAAACACCATATATTTT. Its translation is CASRGTGGISGNTIYF.

The genes are TRBV7-9 and TRBJ2-3, with 10 bases lining up with TRBD2. Trimming at V came to 1 base and at J to 5 bases, leaving 6 bases not matched to a gene. The CDR3 consists of 16 residues. Germline V gene sequence: CDR1 SEHNR, CDR2 FQNEAQ (reference sequence). CDR3 protein: CASSLVSGGPGDTQYF. CDR3 DNA sequence: TGTGCCAGCAGCTTAGTTAGCGGGGGGCCCGGAGATACGCAGTATTTT. Based on the CDR3 plus reference TRBV7-9 and TRBJ2-3, the full variable domain is DTGVSQNPRHKITKRGQNVTFRCDPISEHNRLYWYRQTLGQGPEFLTYFQNEAQLEKSRLLSDRFSAERPKGSFSTLEIQRTEQGDSAMYLCASSLVSGGPGDTQYFGPGTRLTVL.

The V gene is TRBV5-6, the J gene TRBJ1-2; 11 bases are a match to TRBD1. Germline V gene sequence: CDR1 SGHDT, CDR2 YYEEEE. There are 16 residues in the CDR3. J lost 4 bases, V lost 0 bases, and 5 bases had no gene match. CDR3 loop: CASSLGTGGYIYGYTF. For the CDR3, the DNA is TGTGCCAGCAGCTTGGGGACAGGGGGCTATATCTATGGCTACACCTTC.

This chain uses TRBV12-1 with TRBJ2-7; the table's TRBD2 call for D was not verified on the DNA. TRBV12-1 is noted as a pseudogene. The CDR3 runs 15 residues. CDR3 amino acids: CASSFQSMRSREQYF. CDR3 sequence (DNA): TGTGCCAGCAGCTTTCAGTCGATGAGGTCGAGGGAGCAGTACTTC.

The chain couples TRBV10-3 to TRBJ1-2; D uncertain. CDR1 and CDR2 (germline): ENHRY, SYGVKD. CDR3 size: 15 residues. The ends were cut back, 2 bases at V and 4 bases at J, with 14 bases in the middle. CDR3 sequence reads: CAISEEASYLYGYTF. Here the CDR3 DNA reads TGTGCCATCAGTGAGGAAGCCTCCTACCTCTATGGCTACACCTTC.

The rearrangement uses TRBV29-1 and TRBJ1-4; maybe TRBD1 (5 bases). V lost 4 bases and J 8 bases, leaving 11 bases between the germline ends. This CDR3 has 12 amino acids. Per germline, CDR1 SQVTM and CDR2 ANQGSEA. The CDR3 DNA is TGCAGCGTTGGCGGGGGTGCAGAAAAACTGTTTTTT. Translated, it gives CSVGGGAEKLFF.

The CDR3 nucleotides are TGCGCCAGCAGCGCCCCGATCGTGGCGGGGGGGTTCCGAGATACGCAGTATTTT. This gives the protein CASSAPIVAGGFRDTQYF. This chain joins TRBV5-1 and TRBJ2-3; TRBD2 matches 9 bases. CDR1 and CDR2 from the germline V gene are SGHRS and YFSETQ. CDR3 length: 18 residues. V was clipped by 4 bases and J by 5 bases; unmatched bases: 17.

The CDR3 nucleotides are TGTGCCAGCACGGGGAGGGCTAGCGGAAACTACGAGCAGTACTTC. It codes for CASTGRASGNYEQYF. The chain uses TRBV6-6 and TRBJ2-7, with 7 bases lining up with TRBD2. Germline CDR1 reads MNHNY; CDR2 reads SVGAGI (reference sequence). This CDR3 has 15 residues. V lost 7 bases and J lost 3; bases outside the gene matches: 12.

The V gene is TRBV7-2, the J gene TRBJ2-2; TRBD1 matches at 7 bases. The CDR3 covers 15 residues. Trimming at V came to 5 bases and at J to 4 bases, leaving 7 bases not matched to a gene. CDR1 SGHTA and CDR2 FQGNSA come from the germline V gene. The chain's CDR3 is CASSGAGTATGELFF. The CDR3 coding sequence is TGTGCCAGCAGCGGCGCAGGGACAGCCACCGGGGAGCTGTTTTTT.

This chain connects TRBV6-6 to TRBJ2-3; the match to TRBD2 covers 13 bases. The trim removed 6 bases at V and 6 bases at J, leaving 6 bases unmatched. Germline V gene lookup returns CDR1 MNHNY and CDR2 SVGAGI (reference sequence). This CDR3 comprises 15 residues. The CDR3 protein is CASRWTSGRVDTQYF. The CDR3 DNA reads TGTGCCAGCAGGTGGACTAGCGGGAGAGTGGATACGCAGTATTTT.

This chain connects TRBV10-2 to TRBJ1-4; D is perhaps TRBD1 (5 bases). The CDR3 totals 14 residues. Germline loops: CDR1 WSHSY, CDR2 SAAADI. The V gene lost 6 bases and the J gene lost 8 bases, with 16 bases spanning the gap. The CDR3 DNA follows: TGCGCCAGCAGCGGCAGGGCGTTAAGCGAAAAACTGTTTTTT. This gives the protein CASSGRALSEKLFF.

This clone has a single count. The chain has TRBV5-1 and TRBJ1-3; D not certain. Germline CDR1 SGHRS, CDR2 YFSETQ. V lost 1 base, J lost 3 bases, and 11 bases lay in between. The CDR3 has 15 residues. CDR3 protein: CASSLRPTSGNTIYF. CDR3 DNA: TGCGCCAGCAGCTTGCGACCTACTAGTGGAAACACCATATATTTT.

This clone appeared a few times. The genes are TRBV27 and TRBJ2-2; D ambiguous. Germline CDR1 MNHEY, CDR2 SMNVEV (reference sequence). This CDR3 spans 14 amino acids. V was shortened by 4 bases and J by 5 bases, with 11 bases between the two germline ends. The CDR3 nucleotides read TGTGCCAGCAGTTCTCGGGTCACTACCGGGGAGCTGTTTTTT. Its translation is CASSSRVTTGELFF.

J is TRBJ2-7 and V is TRBV30; perhaps TRBD2 as D (5 bases). CDR1 and CDR2 from the germline V gene are GTSNPN and SVGIG (reference sequence). The ends were cut back, 0 bases at V and 2 bases at J, with 17 bases in the middle. The CDR3 sequence is 16 residues long. The CDR3 region has the DNA TGTGCCTGGAGTGTACCCCGACCCGGGATGACCTACGAGCAGTACTTC. This gives the protein CAWSVPRPGMTYEQYF.

The chain is built from TRBV6-5 and TRBJ2-7; 8 bases match TRBD1. Germline-derived CDR1 and CDR2 are MNHEY and SVGAGI. The CDR3 has 12 residues. V gave up 10 bases and J gave up 4 bases; unmatched junction bases: 6. DNA of the CDR3: TGTGCCACCCGGGACAGGATATACGAGCAGTACTTC. Translation: CATRDRIYEQYF.

The chain is built from TRBV7-6 and TRBJ1-5; 7 nucleotides match TRBD1. Germline CDR1 and CDR2: SGHVS and FNYEAQ. V shed 5 bases and J 6 bases; nucleotides not matched to a gene: 4. This CDR3 spans 13 amino acids. CDR3 residues: CASSPNRGQPQHF. The CDR3 DNA reads TGTGCCAGCAGCCCTAACAGGGGTCAGCCCCAGCATTTT.

The V call is TRBV5-1, the J call TRBJ2-1; 10 bases are shared with TRBD2. The CDR3 sequence is 16 residues long. The V gene end was trimmed by 4 bases and the J gene end by 4 bases; junction bases not matched to a gene: 8. Germline V gives CDR1 SGHRS, CDR2 YFSETQ. The CDR3 DNA sequence: TGCGCCAGCAGCAACAAAGCGGGAGGGTCTTACAATGAGCAGTTCTTC. Amino acid sequence: CASSNKAGGSYNEQFF.

V usage is TRBV2 and J usage is TRBJ2-3; D may be TRBD2 (7 bases). This CDR3 region has 13 residues. Deletions cut 7 bases from V and 6 bases from J, with 14 bases between. Germline values: CDR1 SNHLY, CDR2 FYNNEI. CDR3 in amino acids: CASKGGGSDTQYF. The CDR3 DNA sequence: TGTGCCAGCAAAGGGGGGGGTTCCGATACGCAGTATTTT. Full variable domain (outside the CDR3, taken from reference TRBV2 and TRBJ2-3): EPEVTQTPSHQVTQMGQEVILRCVPISNHLYFYWYRQILGQKVEFLVSFYNNEISEKSEIFDDQFSVERPDGSNFTLKIRSTKLEDSAMYFCASKGGGSDTQYFGPGTRLTVL.

In DNA, the CDR3 is TGTGCCAGCTCACCAGGACAGGGAGGGCAAGAGACCCAGTACTTC. It is translated as CASSPGQGGQETQYF. V and J are TRBV18 and TRBJ2-5; TRBD1 might be the D (8 bases). Germline loops: CDR1 KGHSH, CDR2 LQKENI. The CDR3 length is 15 residues. Trimming took 2 bases from V and 2 from J, leaving 12 bases between them.

For the CDR3, the DNA is TGTGCCAGCAGCTTAAAAGGTCCTAGCGGGGGTAATGAGCAGTTCTTC. Translated, it gives CASSLKGPSGGNEQFF. The V call is TRBV11-3, the J call TRBJ2-1; 10 positions agree with TRBD2. This CDR3 spans 16 amino acids. The V segment lost 2 bases and the J segment 7 bases; nucleotides outside the gene matches: 8. Germline V gene sequence: CDR1 SGHNT, CDR2 YENEEA.

The rearrangement joins TRBV6-1 to TRBJ2-1, with 8 bases aligning to TRBD2. The CDR3 is made up of 15 amino acids. V gave up 1 base and J gave up 10 bases; unmatched junction bases: 9. Germline lookup yields CDR1 MNHNS and CDR2 SASEGT. The CDR3 DNA is TGTGCCAGCAGTGAAGAGGGACTAGTAGGGGGGGAGCAGTTCTTC. Translated, it gives CASSEEGLVGGEQFF.

In DNA, the CDR3 is TGTGCCAGCTCACCGCAGGGACATTTTGCCGAGCAGTACTTC. Residues: CASSPQGHFAEQYF. The chain carries TRBV18 and TRBJ2-7; D may be TRBD1 (6 bases). CDR1 and CDR2 (germline): KGHSH, LQKENI. CDR3 length: 14 amino acids. V was cut by 3 bases and J by 6 bases, with 15 bases left in between. Filled out from reference TRBV18 and TRBJ2-7, the complete variable domain reads NAGVMQNPRHLVRRRGQEARLRCSPMKGHSHVYWYRQLPEEGLKFMVYLQKENIIDESGMPKERFSAEFPKEGPSILRIQQVVRGDSAAYFCASSPQGHFAEQYFGPGTRLTVT.

The chain joins TRBV27 to TRBJ1-2; D gene ambiguous. CDR3 length: 13 residues. Germline V gene lookup returns CDR1 MNHEY and CDR2 SMNVEV (reference sequence). The ends were cut back, 3 bases at V and 4 bases at J, with 9 bases in the middle. The CDR3: CASSLGRSYGYTF. In DNA, the CDR3 is TGTGCCAGCAGTTTGGGCCGATCCTATGGCTACACCTTC.